This T cell receptor beta chain stems from a study of vaccination and CD4 T cells after COVID-19. As regards this clonotype: Its antigen is not known.

Cultured CD4+ T cell DNA underwent sequencing with the Oncomine TCR Beta short-read assay. TCRdb fed the PCR reads into MiXCR, producing one record per CDR3 protein. Of 7,000 to 8,500 distinct CDR3 sequences listed, 35% to 45% are singletons. Germline CDR1 reads SGHNT; CDR2 reads YYREEE (reference sequence). The CDR3 is made up of 13 amino acids. V lost 2 bases to trimming and J lost 2 bases, with 7 bases between them. General observations from the study: In convalescent patients, a median roughly 90% of post-vaccine SARS-CoV-2-reactive clones appeared only after vaccination. Post-infection sampling omitted early timepoints and covered relatively few convalescent patients. Spike mono-reactivity applied to 304 of 307 vaccine-specific clones detected in convalescent patients.

Stated treatment: approximately nine-day PBMC culture with coronavirus spike peptide pools or control peptides (ViraFEST assay). Researchers collected the unexposed donor's CD4+ T cells before the COVID-19 pandemic (2011-2018). Researchers challenged CD4+ T cells from unexposed donors with SARS-CoV-2 S/N and four cold-coronavirus spikes, cells permitting. The origin of this receptor is a human donor in good health. Sequencing used CD4+ T cells from blood, cultured in vitro. V gene TRBV5-4 combines with J gene TRBJ1-1; D not certain. DNA of the CDR3: TGTGCCAGCAGCTTCGCGGGAAACACTGAAGCTTTCTTT. Translated: CASSFAGNTEAFF.